This T cell receptor (beta chain) is drawn from a study of T cell clonality in common variable immunodeficiency. This clone was counted ten times or more. Its antigen is undetermined. Profiling relied on immunoSEQ multiplex PCR, and the TCRdb table lists in-frame clones only, not all of them. The sample gives tens of thousands of clones, none seen only once, and the top ten clones hold around an eighth. Study results and limitations: CVID subjects shared fewer TCRbeta clones than healthy controls did. Authors noted CVID clonality's cause needs subpopulation repertoire sequencing. Repertoire-complication correlations in CVID were limited by patient heterogeneity. CVID subjects showed higher TCRbeta clonality than healthy controls.

The sequenced sample was peripheral blood mononuclear cells. This clonotype was sampled from a person aged 18 to 69 in good health.

The CDR3 DNA, read in part, is TGCAGTGCTAGAACTAGCGGGGCCGGGGGCGAG. Translated, it gives CSARTSGAGGE. The entire CDR3 protein reads CSARTSGAGGEQYF. The V gene is TRBV20-1, the J gene TRBJ2-7; 10 bases map to TRBD2. The read ends 3 residues shy of where the CDR3 ends; the end is completed using the germline J gene. The CDR3 length is 14 residues. Losses at the gene ends were 2 bases for V and 6 bases for J; bases not matched to a gene: 7. Germline V gene lookup returns CDR1 DFQATT and CDR2 SNEGSKA (reference sequence).